Sequencing of this T cell receptor (beta chain) was carried out in a study of shared clonotypes between healthy human individuals. Overall study: For every donor, three CD4 naive, three CD4 memory, two CD8 naive and one CD8 memory plates were used.

Naive CD8 populations comprised CD45RO-negative cells positively selected for CCR7, excluding terminally differentiated effector memory CD45RA+ cells. Each sample came from a Caucasian adult donor living in Nashville, Tennessee. The V gene's germline CDR1 is MNHNS and CDR2 SASEGT. The junction had 4 bases not matched to a gene; V was cut back by 2 bases and J by 1 base. The CDR3 is 17 residues long. The method was immunoSEQ multiplex PCR; TCRdb's version includes in-frame clones alone and lacks a portion of them. Of about 2 million clones in the sample, about 95% were seen once. Sequencing was carried out using naive CD8+ T cells sorted from blood. The origin of this receptor is a man younger than 30 in good health. This chain uses TRBV6-1 with TRBJ2-2; 10 bases match TRBD2. CDR3 residues: CASSESPSGRNTGELFF. In DNA, the CDR3 is TGTGCCAGCAGTGAATCTCCTAGCGGGAGGAACACCGGGGAGCTGTTTTTT.